Given below is one TCR beta chain in context. There are 14 residues in the CDR3. V gave up 9 bases and J gave up 2 bases, with 14 bases separating them. Looked up from germline, CDR1 is LNHDA and CDR2 is SQIVND (reference sequence). This table comes from immunoSEQ multiplex PCR, and its TCRdb copy is limited to in-frame clones, with some not included. The sample consists of 55,000 to 80,000 clones, roughly 90% of them appearing once. The data were taken from a study of T cell changes during pregnancy in multiple sclerosis. This rearrangement joins TRBV19 to TRBJ1-5; D possibly corresponds to TRBD1 (6 bases). This receptor was taken from a female donor in good health, enrolled as a control in a pregnancy study. This material consisted of peripheral blood, taken after pregnancy. The CDR3 sequence is CASDPGQRNQPQHF. The CDR3 DNA is TGTGCCAGCGACCCTGGACAGCGCAATCAGCCCCAGCATTTT. Supplemented by reference TRBV19 and TRBJ1-5, the full variable domain reads DGGITQSPKYLFRKEGQNVTLSCEQNLNHDAMYWYRQDPGQGLRLIYYSQIVNDFQKGDIAEGYSVSREKKESFPLTVTSAQKNPTAFYLCASDPGQRNQPQHFGDGTRLSIL.